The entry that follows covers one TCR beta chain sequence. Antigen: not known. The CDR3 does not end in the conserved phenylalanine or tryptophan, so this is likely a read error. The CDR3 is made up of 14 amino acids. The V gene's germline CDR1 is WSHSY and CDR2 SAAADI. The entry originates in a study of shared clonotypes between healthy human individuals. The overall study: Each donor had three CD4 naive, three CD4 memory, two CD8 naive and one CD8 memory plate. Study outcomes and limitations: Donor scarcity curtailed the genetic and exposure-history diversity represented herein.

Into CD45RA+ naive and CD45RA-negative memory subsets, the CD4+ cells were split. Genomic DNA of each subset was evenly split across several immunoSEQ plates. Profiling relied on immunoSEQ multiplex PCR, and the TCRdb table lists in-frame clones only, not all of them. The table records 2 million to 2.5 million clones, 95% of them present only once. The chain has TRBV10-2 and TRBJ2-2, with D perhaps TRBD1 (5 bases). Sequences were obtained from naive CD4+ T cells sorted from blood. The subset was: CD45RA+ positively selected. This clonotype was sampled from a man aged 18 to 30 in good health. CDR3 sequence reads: CAGRPTANTGELFL. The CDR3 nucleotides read TGCGCCGGCAGGCCGACAGCGAACACCGGGGAGCTGTTTCTT.